This entry is about one T cell receptor beta chain. Antigen specificity is unknown. Assay used: immunoSEQ multiplex PCR; TCRdb lists only in-frame clones, some missing. The repertoire consists of about 2.1 million clones, with around 93% occurring once and the leading ten covering about 1.7%. Germline CDR1 is SSHAT and CDR2 is FNYEAQ (reference sequence). The CDR3 runs 13 residues. The V and J ends lost 9 bases and 5 bases respectively, with 13 bases between them. Naive CD8 populations comprised CD45RO-negative cells positively selected for CCR7, excluding terminally differentiated effector memory CD45RA+ cells. The record originates from a study of shared clonotypes between healthy human individuals. Study-wide points: In a few donors, around 4.8% of naive CD4 clonotypes appeared in common. Sampling used blood alone; tissue repertoires probably differ. Expectations were that clonotype sharing among donors would be affected by sequencing depth.

The sample was naive CD8+ T cells from PBMCs. The receptor was isolated from a man aged 18 to 29 in good health. Some clones in this sample may be carry-over from other donors' samples. J is TRBJ2-2 and V is TRBV7-7; possible D gene TRBD2, 5 bases. DNA of the CDR3: TGTGCCAGTCAGCCCGAGGGAACCGGGGAGCTGTTTTTT. Amino acids: CASQPEGTGELFF. Based on the CDR3 plus reference TRBV7-7 and TRBJ2-2, the full variable domain is GAGVSQSPRYKVTKRGQDVTLRCDPISSHATLYWYQQALGQGPEFLTYFNYEAQPDKSGLPSDRFSAERPEGSISTLTIQRTEQRDSAMYRCASQPEGTGELFFGEGSRLTVL.